These 32 T cell receptor beta chains share one sample of origin, sequenced in a study of beta chain features in type 1 diabetes. Study conclusions and caveats: In all four CD4+ subsets, TCRB CDR3 length was significantly, moderately reduced in type 1 diabetes.

Reverse transcription of all isolated RNA meant that expressed TCRB transcripts were sequenced. Assay used: immunoSEQ multiplex PCR; TCRdb lists only in-frame clones, some missing. The table has over 55,000 clones, about 47% seen once. Antigens for these TCRs are unknown. The source material was Tregs from blood. Every receptor here comes from a woman aged 40 to 50 with type 1 diabetes.

This clone was recorded a few times. This chain links TRBV11-2 with TRBJ2-7; 9 nucleotides align to TRBD1. The V gene's germline CDR1 is SGHAT and CDR2 FQNNGV. The CDR3 has 17 amino acids. V shed 6 bases and J 0 bases; nucleotides not matched to a gene: 12. The chain's CDR3 is CASSLGSGQGSSYEQYF. DNA of the CDR3: TGTGCCAGCAGTCTGGGCTCCGGACAGGGGAGCTCCTACGAGCAGTACTTC.

The chain combines TRBV5-1 with TRBJ2-7; weak D call: TRBD2 (5 bases). The CDR3 length is 13 residues. Per germline, CDR1 SGHRS and CDR2 YFSETQ. V was clipped by 5 bases and J by 2 bases, with 11 bases between them. The CDR3 spells CASSLGNPYEQYF. The CDR3 DNA is TGCGCCAGCAGTCTCGGGAATCCCTACGAGCAGTACTTC. Full variable domain (rest looked up from reference TRBV5-1 and TRBJ2-7): KAGVTQTPRYLIKTRGQQVTLSCSPISGHRSVSWYQQTPGQGLQFLFEYFSETQRNKGNFPGRFSGRQFSNSRSEMNVSTLELGDSALYLCASSLGNPYEQYFGPGTRLTVT.

There are a few counts of this clone. The gene calls are TRBV5-6 and TRBJ2-1, with D possibly TRBD2 on 5 matching bases. Germline-derived CDR1 and CDR2 are SGHDT and YYEEEE. The CDR3 contains 13 residues. V was clipped by 5 bases and J by 4 bases, with 10 bases between them. The CDR3 nucleotides read TGTGCCAGCAGTAGGAGGAGATACAATGAGCAGTTCTTC. This codes for CASSRRRYNEQFF.

The chain recombines TRBV16 with TRBJ1-4; 7 positions match TRBD1. V shed 4 bases, J shed 5 bases, and the junction held 4 bases outside the gene matches. CDR1 is KGHSY, CDR2 FQNENV, per germline. The CDR3 contains 14 residues. The CDR3 spells CASSPRDRNEKLFF. Written as DNA, the CDR3 is TGTGCCAGCAGCCCTCGGGACAGAAATGAAAAACTGTTTTTT.

This clone was detected a few times. V usage is TRBV10-3 and J usage is TRBJ1-2, with TRBD1 as a possible D gene (5 bases). Germline CDR1 ENHRY, CDR2 SYGVKD. V dropped 3 bases and J dropped 0 bases, with 8 bases sitting between them. The CDR3 length is 14 residues. The CDR3 DNA sequence: TGTGCCATCAGTGATGGGGGGACTAACTATGGCTACACCTTC. Its translation is CAISDGGTNYGYTF.

This clone has more than one count but fewer than ten. The sample contains more than one DNA sequence encoding this CDR3. The chain has TRBV5-1 and TRBJ1-1; D is unclear. Germline V gives CDR1 SGHRS, CDR2 YFSETQ. The V gene lost 0 bases and the J gene lost 3 bases, with 6 bases spanning the gap. The CDR3 sequence is 13 residues long. CDR3 nucleotides: TGCGCCAGCAGCTTGGCCCGAGACACTGAAGCTTTCTTT. This sequence encodes CASSLARDTEAFF.

J is TRBJ2-7 and V is TRBV7-3, with TRBD2 matching over 10 bases. CDR1 and CDR2 from the germline V gene are SGHTA and FQGTGA. V lost 7 bases and J lost 0; bases outside the gene matches: 15. The CDR3 covers 18 residues. The CDR3 bases are TGTGCCAGCAAACTAGGACTAGCGGAGTTGGGGGTCTCCTACGAGCAGTACTTC. Translating it yields CASKLGLAELGVSYEQYF.

This clone was counted between two and nine times. The V call is TRBV5-1, the J call TRBJ1-2; maybe TRBD1 (5 bases). Germline V gene lookup returns CDR1 SGHRS and CDR2 YFSETQ. Trimming pared 0 bases from V and 8 bases from J, leaving 11 bases between. This CDR3 is 13 amino acids long. In nucleotides, the CDR3 is TGCGCCAGCAGCTTGGACGGACAAGGGGGCTACACCTTC. Amino acids: CASSLDGQGGYTF. Looking up the rest from reference TRBV5-1 and TRBJ1-2 gives the full variable domain: KAGVTQTPRYLIKTRGQQVTLSCSPISGHRSVSWYQQTPGQGLQFLFEYFSETQRNKGNFPGRFSGRQFSNSRSEMNVSTLELGDSALYLCASSLDGQGGYTFGSGTRLTVV.

The chain uses TRBV9 and TRBJ1-6; TRBD1 matches 8 bases. The CDR3 runs 15 residues. From germline, CDR1 is SGDLS and CDR2 YYNGEE. With V trimmed by 4 bases and J by 5 bases, 5 bases remained unmatched. The CDR3 reads CASSPQGADNSPLHF. The CDR3 DNA is TGTGCCAGCAGCCCTCAGGGGGCTGATAATTCACCCCTCCACTTT.

The chain carries TRBV7-9 and TRBJ2-7, with D possibly being TRBD1 (6 bases). The CDR3 extends over 14 amino acids. Germline V CDR1 and CDR2: SEHNR, FQNEAQ (reference sequence). Between the trimmed V and J ends, which lost 6 bases and 3 bases, there was a span of 15 bases. The CDR3 DNA sequence: TGTGCCAGCAGTGATACAGGGTCCGTCTACGAGCAGTACTTC. Translating gives CASSDTGSVYEQYF.

This sequence joins TRBV2 and TRBJ1-5; 9 bases line up with TRBD1. CDR1 is SNHLY and CDR2 is FYNNEI in the germline V gene. This CDR3 has 14 residues. J was trimmed by 10 bases and V by 6 bases; bases with no gene match: 10. The CDR3 loop is CASRFRQGDYPQHF. DNA for the CDR3: TGTGCCAGCAGATTTAGACAGGGGGATTACCCCCAGCATTTT.

This clone showed up just a few times. The V gene is TRBV7-6, the J gene TRBJ2-5; TRBD2 agrees at 8 bases. CDR3 length: 14 residues. Germline CDR1 and CDR2: SGHVS and FNYEAQ. V lost 2 bases and J lost 5; bases outside the gene matches: 4. CDR3 loop: CASSLFGGVETQYF. The CDR3 nucleotides are TGTGCCAGCAGCTTATTCGGGGGGGTGGAGACCCAGTACTTC.

The chain combines TRBV7-2 with TRBJ2-5, with D possibly TRBD2 on 5 matching bases. Germline loops: CDR1 SGHTA, CDR2 FQGNSA. CDR3 size: 14 residues. Trimming removed 5 bases from V and 1 base from J, with 11 bases in between. DNA for the CDR3: TGTGCCAGCAGCCTGGCGGGTGCCCAAGAGACCCAGTACTTC. This encodes CASSLAGAQETQYF.

The sample holds a few counts of this clone. The chain employs TRBV18 and TRBJ2-1; 14 positions agree with TRBD2. Germline V gives CDR1 KGHSH, CDR2 LQKENI. The CDR3 sequence is 17 residues long. Trimming removed 6 bases from V and 10 bases from J; junction bases left unmatched: 14. DNA of the CDR3: TGTGCCAGCTCCCTTGAGGGGGGGACTAGCGGGAGCCGCGAGCAGTTCTTC. It is translated as CASSLEGGTSGSREQFF.

V is TRBV27 and J is TRBJ1-2; weak D call: TRBD1 (6 bases). Germline loops: CDR1 MNHEY, CDR2 SMNVEV (reference sequence). The CDR3 length is 13 residues. V was shortened by 6 bases and J by 4 bases, with 12 bases between the two germline ends. The CDR3 loop is CASSPTGSYGYTF. The CDR3 DNA is TGTGCCAGCAGCCCCACAGGGTCCTATGGCTACACCTTC.

The rearrangement links TRBV7-3 to TRBJ1-3; D is ambiguous. Per the germline V gene, CDR1 is SGHTA and CDR2 is FQGTGA. The CDR3 consists of 13 residues. V was clipped by 2 bases and J by 2 bases, with 4 bases between them. The CDR3 nucleotides read TGTGCCAGCAGCTTACTTCCTGGAAACACCATATATTTT. Translating it yields CASSLLPGNTIYF.

The rearrangement joins TRBV7-2 to TRBJ1-1; D might be TRBD1 (5 bases). Trimming shortened V by 0 bases and J by 2 bases, and 7 bases separated the two germline ends. Germline CDR1 is SGHTA and CDR2 is FQGNSA. This CDR3 contains 14 residues. The CDR3 DNA sequence: TGTGCCAGCAGCTTAGCTCAGGGAAACACTGAAGCTTTCTTT. It encodes CASSLAQGNTEAFF.

This sequence joins TRBV4-1 and TRBJ1-2; D is perhaps TRBD1 (6 bases). CDR3 length: 14 residues. V lost 0 bases and J lost 7, with 12 bases in between. Germline CDR1 is MGHRA and CDR2 is YSYEKL. CDR3 sequence reads: CASSQDTGPGGYTF. CDR3 bases: TGCGCCAGCAGCCAAGATACAGGGCCGGGTGGCTACACCTTC.

The V call is TRBV7-9, the J call TRBJ1-4, with TRBD1 matching 12 bases. The CDR3 loop spans 17 amino acids. V dropped 5 bases and J dropped 5; count of bases not matched to a gene: 9. CDR1 is SEHNR, CDR2 FQNEAQ, per germline (reference sequence). CDR3 region: CASSTRDRGRFNEKLFF. The CDR3 DNA sequence: TGTGCCAGCAGCACCCGGGACAGGGGGCGTTTCAATGAAAAACTGTTTTTT.

The chain employs TRBV4-3 and TRBJ2-7, with no clear D. This CDR3 region has 14 residues. Trimming left V 0 bases short and J 6 bases short, with 12 bases between. Germline V gene lookup returns CDR1 LGHNA and CDR2 YSLEER. CDR3 region: CASSQDSRYAEQYF. CDR3 DNA: TGCGCCAGCAGCCAAGATTCACGGTACGCCGAGCAGTACTTC.

This chain joins TRBV7-2 and TRBJ1-6; 8 bases align to TRBD1. The CDR3 has 14 amino acids. V was pared by 5 bases and J by 6 bases, with 3 bases of the junction left unmatched. Germline assignment: CDR1 SGHTA and CDR2 FQGNSA. CDR3 in DNA: TGTGCCAGCAGCCGGGACAGGACTAATTCACCCCTCCACTTT. Translated: CASSRDRTNSPLHF. Looking up the rest from reference TRBV7-2 and TRBJ1-6 gives the full variable domain: GAGVSQSPSNKVTEKGKDVELRCDPISGHTALYWYRQSLGQGLEFLIYFQGNSAPDKSGLPSDRFSAERTGGSVSTLTIQRTQQEDSAVYLCASSRDRTNSPLHFGNGTRLTVT.

The rearrangement uses TRBV14 and TRBJ1-1, with TRBD1 matching over 8 bases. The CDR3 covers 13 residues. Trimming at V came to 5 bases and at J to 6 bases, leaving 5 bases not matched to a gene. From germline, CDR1 is SGHDN and CDR2 FVKESK. The CDR3 is CASSWDRRSEAFF. For the CDR3, the DNA is TGTGCCAGCAGCTGGGACAGGAGATCTGAAGCTTTCTTT.

This sequence joins TRBV5-1 and TRBJ1-4; weak D call: TRBD1 (6 bases). Germline V gene data show CDR1 as SGHRS and CDR2 as YFSETQ. CDR3 length: 15 residues. V was shortened by 5 bases and J by 4 bases, with 15 bases between the two germline ends. The CDR3 coding sequence is TGCGCCAGCAGGCGTACGACAGGATTTAATGAAAAACTGTTTTTT. Its translation is CASRRTTGFNEKLFF.

This clone was counted only a few times. The V call is TRBV4-3, the J call TRBJ2-7, with D possibly TRBD2 on 6 matching bases. The CDR3 is 17 residues long. V was cut by 2 bases and J by 0 bases, with 17 bases left in between. Germline assignment: CDR1 LGHNA and CDR2 YSLEER. The CDR3, as DNA: TGCGCCAGCAGCCAACAGGCGGGGCAGGTGATCTCCTACGAGCAGTACTTC. This codes for CASSQQAGQVISYEQYF.

The chain has TRBV28 and TRBJ2-7, with 8 bases identical to TRBD1. Germline V gives CDR1 MDHEN, CDR2 SYDVKM. The CDR3 length is 14 residues. V lost 5 bases to trimming and J lost 3 bases; unmatched junction nucleotides: 6. CDR3 sequence (DNA): TGTGCCAGCAGTGGCGGACAGGGCGACTACGAGCAGTACTTC. It yields the protein CASSGGQGDYEQYF.

There are a few counts of this clone. This sequence joins TRBV7-2 and TRBJ1-4, with no clear D. CDR1 is SGHTA, CDR2 FQGNSA, per germline. V was cut by 2 bases and J by 5 bases, with 6 bases left in between. The CDR3 extends over 13 amino acids. DNA for the CDR3: TGTGCCAGCAGCTTAAACAGAAATGAAAAACTGTTTTTT. It codes for CASSLNRNEKLFF.

As to this clone: At one end the junction does not follow the germline gene, possibly because of a read error. V usage is TRBV7-7 and J usage is TRBJ2-2; TRBD1 agrees at 7 bases. CDR3 length: 14 residues. Germline CDR1 is SSHAT and CDR2 is FNYEAQ (reference sequence). CDR3: CASSPRQGAGELFF. CDR3 coding DNA: TGTGCTAGCAGCCCCCGACAGGGCGCCGGGGAGCTGTTTTTT.

This clone was recorded only once. The chain uses TRBV7-2 and TRBJ2-3; D may be TRBD1 (5 bases). CDR1 is SGHTA, CDR2 FQGNSA, per germline. Between the trimmed V and J ends, which lost 2 bases and 2 bases, there was a span of 8 bases. This CDR3 spans 14 amino acids. CDR3 in DNA: TGTGCCAGCAGCTTAACCAGGGACACAGATACGCAGTATTTT. As protein: CASSLTRDTDTQYF.

The rearrangement uses TRBV28 and TRBJ1-5; weak D call: TRBD1 (6 bases). The CDR3 is 14 residues long. The ends were cut back, 7 bases at V and 4 bases at J, with 14 bases in the middle. The germline gives CDR1 MDHEN, CDR2 SYDVKM. The CDR3 sequence is CASNTPGQNQPQHF. The DNA for the CDR3 is TGTGCCAGCAATACCCCCGGACAGAATCAGCCCCAGCATTTT.

J is TRBJ1-4 and V is TRBV2; D might be TRBD1 (5 bases). The V end lost 6 bases, the J end lost 7 bases, and 18 bases lay between the germline ends. The CDR3 is 15 amino acids. CDR1 is SNHLY, CDR2 FYNNEI, per germline. The CDR3 spells CASRPDSLHTEKLFF. CDR3 sequence (DNA): TGTGCCAGCAGGCCTGACAGTTTACATACTGAAAAACTGTTTTTT.

This clone was observed once. The chain carries TRBV2 and TRBJ2-7; D gene unclear. From germline, CDR1 is SNHLY and CDR2 FYNNEI. With 3 bases removed from V and 3 bases from J, the gap between germline ends came to 9 bases. The CDR3 consists of 13 residues. CDR3 in amino acids: CASSDPVNYEQYF. The CDR3 DNA reads TGTGCCAGCAGTGACCCGGTTAACTACGAGCAGTACTTC.

CDR3 protein: CASSLFSGLHYEQYF. The CDR3, as DNA: TGTGCCAGCAGCTTATTCTCCGGACTCCACTACGAGCAGTACTTC. V and J are TRBV5-6 and TRBJ2-7; the D gene is possibly TRBD2 (5 bases). CDR1 is SGHDT, CDR2 YYEEEE, per germline. Trimming cost V 2 bases and J 3 bases, with 15 bases left between them. CDR3 size: 15 residues. Full variable domain (rest looked up from reference TRBV5-6 and TRBJ2-7): DAGVTQSPTHLIKTRGQQVTLRCSPKSGHDTVSWYQQALGQGPQFIFQYYEEEERQRGNFPDRFSGHQFPNYSSELNVNALLLGDSALYLCASSLFSGLHYEQYFGPGTRLTVT.